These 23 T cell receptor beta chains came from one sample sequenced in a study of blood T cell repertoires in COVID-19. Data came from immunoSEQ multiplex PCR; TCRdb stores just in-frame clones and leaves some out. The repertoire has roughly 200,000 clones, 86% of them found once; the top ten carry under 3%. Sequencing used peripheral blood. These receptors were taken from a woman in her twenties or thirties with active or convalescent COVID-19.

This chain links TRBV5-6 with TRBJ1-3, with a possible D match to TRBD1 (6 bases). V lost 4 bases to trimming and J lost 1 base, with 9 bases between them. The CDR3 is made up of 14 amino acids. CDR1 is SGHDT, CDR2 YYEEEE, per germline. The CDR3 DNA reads TGTGCCAGCAGCATTCAGGGGTCTGGAAACACCATATATTTT. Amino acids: CASSIQGSGNTIYF.

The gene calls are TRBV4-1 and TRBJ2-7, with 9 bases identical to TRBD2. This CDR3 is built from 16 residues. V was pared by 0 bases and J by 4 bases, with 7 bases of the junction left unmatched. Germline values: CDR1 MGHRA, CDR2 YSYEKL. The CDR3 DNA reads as TGCGCCAGCAGCCAAGATAGGAGGCGGGGGGGTTACGAGCAGTACTTC. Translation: CASSQDRRRGGYEQYF.

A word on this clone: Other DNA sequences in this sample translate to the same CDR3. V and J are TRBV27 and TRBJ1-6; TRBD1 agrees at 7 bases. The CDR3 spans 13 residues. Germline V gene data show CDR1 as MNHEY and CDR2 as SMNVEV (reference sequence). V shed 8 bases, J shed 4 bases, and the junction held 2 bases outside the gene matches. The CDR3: CASRDSYNSPLHF. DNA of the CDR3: TGTGCCAGCCGGGACAGTTATAATTCACCCCTCCACTTT.

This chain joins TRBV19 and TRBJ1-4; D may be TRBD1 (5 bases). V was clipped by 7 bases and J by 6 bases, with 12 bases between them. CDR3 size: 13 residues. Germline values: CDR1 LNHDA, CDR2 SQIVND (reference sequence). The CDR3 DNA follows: TGTGCCAGTAAGGGGCAGGCCGATGAAAAACTGTTTTTT. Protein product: CASKGQADEKLFF.

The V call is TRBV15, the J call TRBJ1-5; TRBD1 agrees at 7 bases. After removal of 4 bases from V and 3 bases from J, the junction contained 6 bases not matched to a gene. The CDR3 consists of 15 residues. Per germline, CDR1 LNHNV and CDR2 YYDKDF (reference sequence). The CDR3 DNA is TGTGCCACCAGCACCTTACAGGGGAACAATCAGCCCCAGCATTTT. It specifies CATSTLQGNNQPQHF.

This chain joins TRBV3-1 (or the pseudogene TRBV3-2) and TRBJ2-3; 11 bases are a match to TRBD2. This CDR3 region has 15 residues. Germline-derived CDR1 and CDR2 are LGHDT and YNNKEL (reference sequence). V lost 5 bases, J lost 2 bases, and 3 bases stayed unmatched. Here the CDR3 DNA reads TGTGCCAGCAGCGCGGGACTAGCGGACACAGATACGCAGTATTTT. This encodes CASSAGLADTDTQYF.

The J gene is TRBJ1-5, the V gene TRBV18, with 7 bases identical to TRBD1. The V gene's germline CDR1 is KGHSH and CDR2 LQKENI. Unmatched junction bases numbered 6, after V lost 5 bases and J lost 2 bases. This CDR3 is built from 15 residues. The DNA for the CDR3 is TGTGCCAGCTCAGCCGGGACAGCGGGCAATCAGCCCCAGCATTTT. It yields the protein CASSAGTAGNQPQHF. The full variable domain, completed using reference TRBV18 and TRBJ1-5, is NAGVMQNPRHLVRRRGQEARLRCSPMKGHSHVYWYRQLPEEGLKFMVYLQKENIIDESGMPKERFSAEFPKEGPSILRIQQVVRGDSAAYFCASSAGTAGNQPQHFGDGTRLSIL.

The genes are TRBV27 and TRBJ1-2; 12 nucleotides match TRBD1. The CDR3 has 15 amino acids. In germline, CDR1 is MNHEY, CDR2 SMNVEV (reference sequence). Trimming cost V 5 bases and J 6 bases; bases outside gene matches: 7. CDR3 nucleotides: TGTGCCAGCAGTCCGGGACAGGGGGCGAGGGATGGCTACACCTTC. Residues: CASSPGQGARDGYTF.

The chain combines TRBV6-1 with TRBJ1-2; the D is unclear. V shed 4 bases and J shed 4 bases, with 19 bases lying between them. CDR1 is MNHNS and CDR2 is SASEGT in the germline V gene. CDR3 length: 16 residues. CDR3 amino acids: CASSVTSLTGSYGYTF. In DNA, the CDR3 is TGTGCCAGCAGTGTAACCTCACTCACGGGATCCTATGGCTACACCTTC.

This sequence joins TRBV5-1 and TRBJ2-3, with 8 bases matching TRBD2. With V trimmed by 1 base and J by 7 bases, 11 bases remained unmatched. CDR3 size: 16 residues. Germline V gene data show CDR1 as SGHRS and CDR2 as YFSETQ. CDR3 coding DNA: TGCGCCAGCAGCTTGTTCTCAGGTTCGGGGGGGCATACGCAGTATTTT. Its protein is CASSLFSGSGGHTQYF.

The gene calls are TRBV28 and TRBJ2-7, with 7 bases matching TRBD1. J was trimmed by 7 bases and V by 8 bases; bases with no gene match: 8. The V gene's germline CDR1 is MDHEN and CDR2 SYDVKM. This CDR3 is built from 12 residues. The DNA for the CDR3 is TGTGCCAGCTCAGACAGGGTGAGGGAGCAGTACTTC. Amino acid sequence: CASSDRVREQYF.

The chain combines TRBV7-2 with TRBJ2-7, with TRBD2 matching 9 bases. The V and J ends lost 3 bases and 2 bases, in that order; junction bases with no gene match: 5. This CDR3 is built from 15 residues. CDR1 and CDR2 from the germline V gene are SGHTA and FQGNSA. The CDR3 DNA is TGTGCCAGCAGCTTCACAGCGGGAGGCACCTACGAGCAGTACTTC. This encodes CASSFTAGGTYEQYF.

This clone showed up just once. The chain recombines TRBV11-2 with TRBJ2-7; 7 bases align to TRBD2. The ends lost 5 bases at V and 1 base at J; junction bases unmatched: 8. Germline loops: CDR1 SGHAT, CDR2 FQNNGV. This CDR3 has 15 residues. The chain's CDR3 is CASSHGAGTSYEQYF. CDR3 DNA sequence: TGTGCCAGCAGCCATGGAGCGGGAACATCCTACGAGCAGTACTTC.

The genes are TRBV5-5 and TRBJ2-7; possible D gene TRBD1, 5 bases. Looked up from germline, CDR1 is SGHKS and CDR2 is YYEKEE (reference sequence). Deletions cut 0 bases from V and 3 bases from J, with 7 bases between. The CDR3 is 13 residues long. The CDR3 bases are TGTGCCAGCAGCTTGGGGGGCGGCTACGAGCAGTACTTC. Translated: CASSLGGGYEQYF. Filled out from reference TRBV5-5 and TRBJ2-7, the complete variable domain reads DAGVTQSPTHLIKTRGQQVTLRCSPISGHKSVSWYQQVLGQGPQFIFQYYEKEERGRGNFPDRFSARQFPNYSSELNVNALLLGDSALYLCASSLGGGYEQYFGPGTRLTVT.

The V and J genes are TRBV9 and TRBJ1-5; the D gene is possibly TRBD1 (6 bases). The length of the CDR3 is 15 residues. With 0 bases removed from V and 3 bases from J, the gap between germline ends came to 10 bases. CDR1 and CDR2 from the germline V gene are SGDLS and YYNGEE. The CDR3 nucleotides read TGTGCCAGCAGCGTAGGTGGACAGATCAATCAGCCCCAGCATTTT. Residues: CASSVGGQINQPQHF.

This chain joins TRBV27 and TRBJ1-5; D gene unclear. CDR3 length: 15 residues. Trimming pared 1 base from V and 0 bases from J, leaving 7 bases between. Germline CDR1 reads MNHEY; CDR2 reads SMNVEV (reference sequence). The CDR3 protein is CASSLFSYSNQPQHF. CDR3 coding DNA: TGTGCCAGCAGTTTATTTTCCTATAGCAATCAGCCCCAGCATTTT.

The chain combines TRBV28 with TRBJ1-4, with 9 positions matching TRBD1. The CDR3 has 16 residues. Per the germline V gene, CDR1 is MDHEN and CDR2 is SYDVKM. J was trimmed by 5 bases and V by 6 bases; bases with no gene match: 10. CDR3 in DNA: TGTGCCAGCAGCCCTCCGGGACAGGGTGACAATGAAAAACTGTTTTTT. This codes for CASSPPGQGDNEKLFF.

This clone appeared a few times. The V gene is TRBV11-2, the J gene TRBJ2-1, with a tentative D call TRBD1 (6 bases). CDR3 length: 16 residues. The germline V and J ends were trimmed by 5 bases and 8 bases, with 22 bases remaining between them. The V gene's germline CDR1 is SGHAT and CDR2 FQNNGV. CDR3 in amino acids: CASSPQGLTGKYEQFF. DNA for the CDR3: TGTGCCAGCAGCCCACAAGGTCTAACAGGGAAGTATGAGCAGTTCTTC.

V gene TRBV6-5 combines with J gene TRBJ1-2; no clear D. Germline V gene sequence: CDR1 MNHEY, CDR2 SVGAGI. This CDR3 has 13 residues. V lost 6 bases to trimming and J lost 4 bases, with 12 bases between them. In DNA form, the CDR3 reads TGTGCCAGCAGCCCCACGGGGTCCTATGGCTACACCTTC. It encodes CASSPTGSYGYTF.

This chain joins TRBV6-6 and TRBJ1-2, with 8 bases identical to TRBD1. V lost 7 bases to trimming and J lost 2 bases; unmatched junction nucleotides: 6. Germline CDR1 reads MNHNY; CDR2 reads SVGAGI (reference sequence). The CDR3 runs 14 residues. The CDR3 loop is CASTYGTGNYGYTF. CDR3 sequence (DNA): TGTGCCAGCACCTACGGGACAGGCAACTATGGCTACACCTTC.

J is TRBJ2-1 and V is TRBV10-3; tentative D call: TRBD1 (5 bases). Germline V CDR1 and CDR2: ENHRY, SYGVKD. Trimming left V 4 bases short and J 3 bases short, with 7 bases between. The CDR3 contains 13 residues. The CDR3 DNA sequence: TGTGCCATCAGTGGACAGATCTACAATGAGCAGTTCTTC. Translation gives CAISGQIYNEQFF.

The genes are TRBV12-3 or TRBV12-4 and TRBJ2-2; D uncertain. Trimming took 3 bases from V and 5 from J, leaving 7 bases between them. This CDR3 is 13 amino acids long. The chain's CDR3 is CASSFSETGELFF. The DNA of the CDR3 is TGTGCCAGCAGTTTTTCGGAGACCGGGGAGCTGTTTTTT.

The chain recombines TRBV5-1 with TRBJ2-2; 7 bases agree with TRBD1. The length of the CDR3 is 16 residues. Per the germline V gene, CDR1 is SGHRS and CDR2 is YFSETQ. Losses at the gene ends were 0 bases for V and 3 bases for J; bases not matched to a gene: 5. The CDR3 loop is CASSLGQGLDTGELFF. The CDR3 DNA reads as TGCGCCAGCAGCTTGGGACAGGGATTGGACACCGGGGAGCTGTTTTTT.